This is a list of T cell receptor beta chains from one sample in a study of cytomegalovirus exposure and HLA in healthy donors. The data were produced by immunoSEQ multiplex PCR, yet TCRdb's version contains in-frame clones alone and is incomplete. The sample contains 250,000 to 350,000 clones, more than 80% of which appear only once. Input material: PBMCs. These receptors all come from a man between 35 and 55 years old in good health and CMV-seropositive. CDR3s include the opening cysteine and the closing phenylalanine or tryptophan. The D gene is left open where the match is weak. Expanded clones get a size class; other rows say once, few or many, or leave the size out.

D gene	V gene	J gene	clone size	CDR3 protein	CDR3 DNA
TRBD1	TRBV6-5	TRBJ1-1	-	CASITGQGVTEAFF	TGTGCCAGCATCACGGGACAGGGGGTTACTGAAGCTTTCTTT
-	TRBV7-9	TRBJ2-7	-	CASSLSPRSYEQYF	TGTGCCAGCAGCTTATCCCCCCGCTCCTACGAGCAGTACTTC
-	TRBV6-5	TRBJ2-1	-	CASSRGTSRDEQFF	TGTGCCAGCAGCCGTGGCACTAGCAGGGATGAGCAGTTCTTC
-	TRBV25-1	TRBJ1-1	-	CASRGRQTALNTEAFF	TGTGCCAGCAGAGGCAGACAAACAGCTTTGAACACTGAAGCTTTCTTT
TRBD1	TRBV7-3	TRBJ2-7	-	CASSPDRYSYEQYF	TGTGCCAGCAGCCCGGACAGGTACTCCTACGAGCAGTACTTC
-	TRBV5-1	TRBJ1-5	-	CASSVTGNSNQPQHF	TGCGCCAGCAGCGTAACAGGGAATAGCAATCAGCCCCAGCATTTT
-	TRBV5-1	TRBJ1-1	-	CASSLGANTEAFF	TGCGCCAGCAGCCTGGGGGCCAACACTGAAGCTTTCTTT
-	TRBV2	TRBJ1-3	-	CASLAGNTIYF	TGTGCCAGCCTAGCTGGAAACACCATATATTTT
-	TRBV25-1	TRBJ1-4	once	CASSGGQLATNEKLFF	TGTGCCAGCAGTGGCGGACAGTTAGCAACTAATGAAAAACTGTTTTTT
TRBD2	TRBV28	TRBJ2-7	once	CASRPSGRAYEQYF	TGTGCCAGCAGACCCAGCGGGAGAGCCTACGAGCAGTACTTC
-	TRBV7-9	TRBJ1-1	once	CASSLVRANTEAFF	TGTGCCAGCAGCTTGGTAAGAGCGAACACTGAAGCTTTCTTT
TRBD2	TRBV28	TRBJ2-4	once	CASSLVSSGRGGIQYF	TGTGCCAGCAGTTTAGTATCCAGCGGGAGAGGTGGCATTCAGTACTTC
TRBD1	TRBV4-2	TRBJ2-7	-	CASSQDPGTGGSYEQYF	TGTGCCAGCAGCCAAGATCCTGGGACAGGGGGCTCCTACGAGCAGTACTTC
-	TRBV7-8	TRBJ2-7	-	CASSLFQRRSYEQYF	TGTGCCAGCAGCTTATTTCAGCGCCGATCCTACGAGCAGTACTTC
TRBD2	TRBV13	TRBJ2-1	-	CASRDGTSGVYNEQFF	TGTGCCAGCAGGGACGGGACTAGCGGGGTTTACAATGAGCAGTTCTTC
TRBD2	TRBV5-1	TRBJ2-1	-	CASSLEGRGNEQFF	TGCGCCAGCAGCTTGGAGGGGCGGGGGAATGAGCAGTTCTTC
-	TRBV5-1	TRBJ2-1	-	CASSLSRGGTNEQFF	TGCGCCAGCAGCTTGTCTAGGGGTGGTACCAATGAGCAGTTCTTC
-	TRBV27	TRBJ1-5	-	CASSLGGGGQPQHF	TGTGCCAGCAGCCTCGGAGGGGGGGGACAGCCCCAGCATTTT
-	TRBV14	TRBJ2-7	-	CASSQVTRYEQYF	TGTGCCAGCAGCCAAGTCACGCGCTACGAGCAGTACTTC
TRBD2	TRBV5-6	TRBJ2-3	-	CASRSQLAGWTDTQYF	TGTGCCAGCAGATCTCAACTAGCGGGATGGACAGATACGCAGTATTTT
-	TRBV5-1	TRBJ2-7	-	CASSLVVADTYEQYF	TGCGCCAGCAGCTTGGTGGTAGCGGATACCTACGAGCAGTACTTC
-	TRBV7-9	TRBJ1-3	-	CASRSGHRVEGNTIYF	TGTGCCAGCAGATCGGGACACCGCGTCGAGGGAAACACCATATATTTT
TRBD2	TRBV19	TRBJ2-2	-	CASKRTSTRELFF	TGTGCCAGTAAGAGGACTAGCACGAGGGAGCTGTTTTTT
TRBD2	TRBV7-9	TRBJ2-5	once	CSSSLVYPGGETQYF	TGTTCCAGCAGCTTAGTATATCCGGGGGGAGAGACCCAGTACTTC
-	TRBV28	TRBJ2-1	-	CASSTSGRIGTGYNEQFF	TGTGCCAGCAGCACCTCAGGGAGGATTGGGACTGGATACAATGAGCAGTTCTTC
TRBD2	TRBV7-3	TRBJ2-2	once	CASSPRLAGRTGELFF	TGTGCCAGCAGCCCCCGACTAGCGGGACGCACCGGGGAGCTGTTTTTT
TRBD2	TRBV7-9	TRBJ2-5	once	CASSLRLAGVGGQETQYF	TGTGCCAGCAGCCTTCGACTAGCGGGAGTTGGTGGGCAAGAGACCCAGTACTTC
TRBD2	TRBV30	TRBJ2-6	-	CAWSRREGGANVLTF	TGTGCCTGGAGTCGTAGGGAGGGTGGGGCCAACGTCCTGACTTTC
-	TRBV19	TRBJ1-1	-	CASSIEQGRNTEAFF	TGTGCCAGTAGTATAGAACAGGGCCGGAACACTGAAGCTTTCTTT
-	TRBV27	TRBJ2-4	-	CASARQEIFPNIQYF	TGTGCCAGCGCTAGACAGGAGATCTTTCCAAACATTCAGTACTTC
-	TRBV28	TRBJ1-2	-	CASSLGPSGRVHGYTF	TGTGCCAGCAGTTTAGGGCCCTCCGGCAGGGTCCATGGCTACACCTTC
-	TRBV4-3	TRBJ1-4	-	CASSQDGTPTATNEKLFF	TGCGCCAGCAGCCAAGATGGGACACCGACAGCAACTAATGAAAAACTGTTTTTT
-	TRBV19	TRBJ2-5	-	CASSPAALGEQYF	TGTGCCAGTAGTCCCGCGGCTCTCGGGGAGCAGTACTTC
-	TRBV9	TRBJ1-4	-	CASSPMGQSGEKLFF	TGTGCCAGCAGCCCTATGGGACAAAGCGGAGAAAAACTGTTTTTT
-	TRBV28	TRBJ2-3	-	CASRSHSTDTQYF	TGTGCCAGCAGGTCCCATAGCACAGATACGCAGTATTTT
TRBD1	TRBV18	TRBJ2-7	-	CASSPGQGRTYEQYF	TGTGCCAGCTCACCAGGACAGGGACGTACCTACGAGCAGTACTTC
TRBD2	TRBV9	TRBJ2-7	-	CASSVADGLLTSGKGYEQYF	TGTGCCAGCAGCGTTGCGGACGGACTCCTGACTAGCGGGAAGGGCTACGAGCAGTACTTC
TRBD1	TRBV5-4	TRBJ2-7	-	CASSLGTGAYEQYF	TGTGCCAGCAGCCTTGGGACAGGGGCTTACGAGCAGTACTTC
-	TRBV5-1	TRBJ1-1	-	CASSLAGPEAFF	TGCGCCAGCAGCTTGGCCGGTCCTGAAGCTTTCTTT
-	TRBV7-3	TRBJ2-5	-	CASSSPGGTQYF	TGTGCCAGCAGCTCCCCGGGTGGGACCCAGTACTTC
-	TRBV18	TRBJ1-1	few	CASSPRTGKNTEAFF	TGTGCCAGCTCACCACGCACAGGCAAAAACACTGAAGCTTTCTTT
-	TRBV27	TRBJ1-1	-	CASSSSRLEAFF	TGTGCCAGCAGTTCCTCACGACTTGAAGCTTTCTTT